This TCR beta chain is from a study of cytomegalovirus exposure and HLA in healthy donors. Study overall: There were 117 million unique TCR beta sequences, drawn from around 180 million T cells, in an earlier analysis. For the approximately 390 genotyped donors, 81% fell within the Caucasian-associated ancestry cluster.

A note on this clone: The antigen is not known.

Regarding the study as a whole: In vitro, a few CMV-associated chains proved specific for CMV antigens.

Trimming pared 3 bases from V and 1 base from J, leaving 12 bases between. This CDR3 is 15 amino acids long. Germline V lookup: CDR1 LNHDA, CDR2 SQIVND (reference sequence). Amplification used 60 Vbeta primers and 13 Jbeta primers. Assay: immunoSEQ multiplex PCR; the TCRdb copy retains only in-frame clones and omits some. Among 130,000 or so clones listed, around 75% were seen once. What was sequenced was PBMCs. This sequence originates from a man between 25 and 39 years old in good health and CMV-seronegative. This chain connects TRBV19 to TRBJ1-2; the D gene is possibly TRBD1 (5 bases). CDR3 in amino acids: CASSIGHLGNYGYTF. CDR3 nucleotide sequence: TGTGCCAGTAGTATTGGACATCTTGGTAACTATGGCTACACCTTC.